A single sample gave rise to the 8 T cell receptor beta chains below, sequenced in a study of graft-versus-host responses after intestinal transplantation. The table came from immunoSEQ multiplex PCR; TCRdb's copy has only in-frame clones and leaves some out. The sample has approximately 15,000 clones, around 42% seen once. The researchers put 200,000 CFSE-labeled responder cells into plates with 200,000 irradiated, violet-dye-labeled stimulator cells. The sequencing used alloreactive CD8+ T cells from a mixed lymphocyte reaction culture, collected before intestinal transplant. Indicated subset: CFSE-low proliferating T cells sorted from roughly six-day pre-transplant mixed lymphocyte reaction (GvH or HvG direction). The receptors originated from a human patient who received an intestinal transplant.

This clone is medium-sized (0.01 to 0.1%) by share. The rearrangement joins TRBV19 to TRBJ2-7, with 10 bases that match TRBD2. V lost 5 bases, J lost 3 bases, and 4 bases stayed unmatched. The CDR3 length is 14 residues. Per germline, CDR1 LNHDA and CDR2 SQIVND (reference sequence). This chain's CDR3 is CASSAGLAVYEQYF. CDR3 in DNA: TGTGCCAGTAGTGCTGGACTAGCGGTCTACGAGCAGTACTTC.

J is TRBJ2-4 and V is TRBV27, with D maybe TRBD2 (5 bases). The V end lost 3 bases, the J end lost 0 bases, and 9 bases lay between the germline ends. The CDR3 runs 15 residues. Germline CDR1 and CDR2: MNHEY and SMNVEV (reference sequence). The CDR3 is CASSLGVIAKNIQYF. The CDR3 nucleotides are TGTGCCAGCAGTTTGGGAGTTATAGCCAAAAACATTCAGTACTTC.

Turning to this clone: Given a much more abundant clone one base away, this may be a read error. The chain carries TRBV11-2 and TRBJ2-7; 10 bases align to TRBD1. The V and J ends lost 3 bases and 2 bases, in that order; junction bases with no gene match: 1. CDR1 is SGHAT, CDR2 FQNNGV, per germline. The CDR3 extends over 14 amino acids. The DNA for the CDR3 is TGTGCCAGCAGCTTCGGGACAGGGGCCTACGAGCAGTACTTC. It is translated as CASSFGTGAYEQYF.

This clone has only a few counts. The chain recombines TRBV5-1 with TRBJ2-7; unclear D gene. Germline-derived CDR1 and CDR2 are SGHRS and YFSETQ. Trimming cost V 1 base and J 3 bases, with 14 bases left between them. This CDR3 has 15 amino acids. CDR3 sequence reads: CASSLSVGFFYEQYF. The CDR3 DNA follows: TGCGCCAGCAGCTTGTCCGTGGGGTTCTTCTACGAGCAGTACTTC. The complete variable domain, with remaining parts taken from reference TRBV5-1 and TRBJ2-7, reads KAGVTQTPRYLIKTRGQQVTLSCSPISGHRSVSWYQQTPGQGLQFLFEYFSETQRNKGNFPGRFSGRQFSNSRSEMNVSTLELGDSALYLCASSLSVGFFYEQYFGPGTRLTVT.

The rearrangement links TRBV19 to TRBJ1-1; D gene uncertain. This CDR3 is built from 11 residues. From germline, CDR1 is LNHDA and CDR2 SQIVND (reference sequence). V lost 6 bases, J lost 4 bases, and 6 bases lay in between. The CDR3 reads CASRVRTEAFF. The CDR3 DNA follows: TGTGCCAGTAGAGTACGCACTGAAGCTTTCTTT.

This clone was seen a single time. V is TRBV4-1 and J is TRBJ2-5; 7 bases line up with TRBD1. The DNA end is a closer match to TRBJ2-7, so the J assignment may be wrong. CDR1 is MGHRA and CDR2 is YSYEKL in the germline V gene. This CDR3 is 16 amino acids long. CDR3 in DNA: TGCGCCAGCAGCCCCAAAGTACAGGGGATTCACTACGAGCAGTACTTC. This gives the protein CASSPKVQGIHYEQYF.

This clone was observed a handful of times. The chain carries TRBV10-1 and TRBJ2-1; possible D gene TRBD1, 6 bases. Germline lookup yields CDR1 WNHNN and CDR2 SYGVQD (reference sequence). V was shortened by 0 bases and J by 0 bases, with 9 bases between the two germline ends. The CDR3 has 16 amino acids. The CDR3 DNA follows: TGCGCCAGCAGTGAGTCGGCCAGGGGCTCCTACAATGAGCAGTTCTTC. Its translation: CASSESARGSYNEQFF.

Only a few counts were recorded for this clone. The chain joins TRBV6-5 to TRBJ2-5, with 12 bases fitting TRBD1. V lost 7 bases and J lost 5; bases outside the gene matches: 8. The CDR3 extends over 15 amino acids. Germline assignment: CDR1 MNHEY and CDR2 SVGAGI. The CDR3 DNA sequence: TGTGCCAGCACCGGGACAGGGGGCGCGGGGGAGACCCAGTACTTC. Translated, it gives CASTGTGGAGETQYF.